The present T cell receptor beta chain was sequenced within a study of cytomegalovirus exposure and HLA in healthy donors. Study-wide results and caveats: There was a cluster of highly shared sequence variants that was likely a sequencing artifact. In a later analysis, specific HLA alleles were associated with 15,000 to 20,000 TCR beta sequences at a 0.05 false discovery rate. In a later analysis, a missense DCLRE1C variant was linked to TCR beta V- and J-gene trimming.

This clone occurred a few times. Its target is not known. PCR amplification relied on 60 Vbeta primers (plus 13 Jbeta primers). TCRdb keeps only in-frame clones here, not all; method: immunoSEQ multiplex PCR. The sample records approximately 180,000 clones, 73% being singletons. This CDR3 comprises 12 residues. The V segment lost 6 bases and the J segment 8 bases; nucleotides outside the gene matches: 5. CDR1 and CDR2 (germline): MGHDK, SYGVNS. V and J are TRBV25-1 and TRBJ1-2, with 8 bases aligning to TRBD1. The sequenced material came from PBMCs. This receptor was obtained from a woman aged 30 to 39 in good health and CMV-seronegative. CDR3: CASSEDREGYTF. The CDR3 nucleotides are TGTGCCAGCAGCGAGGACAGGGAGGGCTACACCTTC.